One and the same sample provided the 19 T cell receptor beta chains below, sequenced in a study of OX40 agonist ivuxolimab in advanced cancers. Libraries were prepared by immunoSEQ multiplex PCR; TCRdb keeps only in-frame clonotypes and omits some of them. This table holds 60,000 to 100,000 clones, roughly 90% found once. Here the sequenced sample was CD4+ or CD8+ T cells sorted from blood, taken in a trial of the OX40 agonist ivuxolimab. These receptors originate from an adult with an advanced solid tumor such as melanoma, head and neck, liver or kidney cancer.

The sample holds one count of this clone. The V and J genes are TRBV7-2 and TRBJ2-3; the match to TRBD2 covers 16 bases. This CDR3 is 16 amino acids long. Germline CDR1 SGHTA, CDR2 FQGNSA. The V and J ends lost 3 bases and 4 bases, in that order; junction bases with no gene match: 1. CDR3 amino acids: CASSLGLAGGADTQYF. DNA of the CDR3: TGTGCCAGCAGCTTGGGACTAGCGGGAGGGGCAGATACGCAGTATTTT. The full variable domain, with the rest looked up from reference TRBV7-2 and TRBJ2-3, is GAGVSQSPSNKVTEKGKDVELRCDPISGHTALYWYRQSLGQGLEFLIYFQGNSAPDKSGLPSDRFSAERTGGSVSTLTIQRTQQEDSAVYLCASSLGLAGGADTQYFGPGTRLTVL.

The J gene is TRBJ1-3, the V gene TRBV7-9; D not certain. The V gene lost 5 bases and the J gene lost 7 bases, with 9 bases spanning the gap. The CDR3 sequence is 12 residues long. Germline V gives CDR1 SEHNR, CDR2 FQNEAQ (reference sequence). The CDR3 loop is CASSQIPNTIYF. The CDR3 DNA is TGTGCCAGCAGCCAAATCCCCAACACCATATATTTT.

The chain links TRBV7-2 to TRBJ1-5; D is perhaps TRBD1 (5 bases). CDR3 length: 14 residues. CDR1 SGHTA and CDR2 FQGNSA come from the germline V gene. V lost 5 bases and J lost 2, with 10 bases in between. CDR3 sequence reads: CASSTPGGNQPQHF. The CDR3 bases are TGTGCCAGCAGCACCCCGGGGGGCAATCAGCCCCAGCATTTT. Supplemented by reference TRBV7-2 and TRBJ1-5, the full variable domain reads GAGVSQSPSNKVTEKGKDVELRCDPISGHTALYWYRQSLGQGLEFLIYFQGNSAPDKSGLPSDRFSAERTGGSVSTLTIQRTQQEDSAVYLCASSTPGGNQPQHFGDGTRLSIL.

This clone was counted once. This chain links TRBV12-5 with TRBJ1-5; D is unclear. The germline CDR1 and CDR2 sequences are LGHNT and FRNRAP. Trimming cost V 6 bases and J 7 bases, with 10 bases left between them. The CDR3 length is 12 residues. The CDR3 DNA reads TGTGCTAGTGGCGTCACAAGGCAGCCCCAGCATTTT. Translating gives CASGVTRQPQHF.

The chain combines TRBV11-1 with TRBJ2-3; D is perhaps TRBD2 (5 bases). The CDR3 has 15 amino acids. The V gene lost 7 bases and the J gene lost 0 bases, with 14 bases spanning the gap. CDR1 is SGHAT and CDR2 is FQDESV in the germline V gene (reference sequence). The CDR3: CASNLAEESTDTQYF. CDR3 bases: TGTGCCAGCAATCTCGCGGAGGAAAGCACAGATACGCAGTATTTT.

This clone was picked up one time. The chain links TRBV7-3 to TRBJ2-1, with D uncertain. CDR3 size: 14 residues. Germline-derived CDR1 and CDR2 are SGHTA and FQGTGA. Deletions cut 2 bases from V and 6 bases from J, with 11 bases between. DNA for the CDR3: TGTGCCAGCAGCTTAGGCCCCCCAGTCAATGAGCAGTTCTTC. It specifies CASSLGPPVNEQFF.

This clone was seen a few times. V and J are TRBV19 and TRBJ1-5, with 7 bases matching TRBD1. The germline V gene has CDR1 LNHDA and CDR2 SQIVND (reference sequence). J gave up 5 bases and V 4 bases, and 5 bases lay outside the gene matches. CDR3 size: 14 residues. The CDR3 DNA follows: TGTGCCAGTAGTACCGACAGGGCGTATCAGCCCCAGCATTTT. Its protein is CASSTDRAYQPQHF.

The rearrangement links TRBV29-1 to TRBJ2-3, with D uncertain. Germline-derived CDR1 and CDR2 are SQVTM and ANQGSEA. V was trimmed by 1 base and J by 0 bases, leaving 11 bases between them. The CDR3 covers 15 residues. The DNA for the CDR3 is TGCAGCGTTGAAGGCGACTTATATAGCACAGATACGCAGTATTTT. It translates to CSVEGDLYSTDTQYF.

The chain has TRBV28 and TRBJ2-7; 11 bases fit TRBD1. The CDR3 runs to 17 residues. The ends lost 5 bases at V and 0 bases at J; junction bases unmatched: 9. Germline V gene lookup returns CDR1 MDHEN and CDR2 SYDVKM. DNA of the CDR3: TGTGCCAGCAGTCCTCCGCCGGGACAGGGGGGCTCCTACGAGCAGTACTTC. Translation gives CASSPPPGQGGSYEQYF.

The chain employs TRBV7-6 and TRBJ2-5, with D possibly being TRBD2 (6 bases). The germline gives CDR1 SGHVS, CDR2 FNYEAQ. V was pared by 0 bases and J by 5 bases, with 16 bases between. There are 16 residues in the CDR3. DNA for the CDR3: TGTGCCAGCAGCTTAGCGGGGGGATCGCTTGGGGAGACCCAGTACTTC. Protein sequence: CASSLAGGSLGETQYF.

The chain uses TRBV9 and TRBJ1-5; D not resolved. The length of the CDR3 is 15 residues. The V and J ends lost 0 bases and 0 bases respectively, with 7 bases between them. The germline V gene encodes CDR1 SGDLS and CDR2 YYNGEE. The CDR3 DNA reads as TGTGCCAGCAGCGTAGGTGGAGATAGCAATCAGCCCCAGCATTTT. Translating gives CASSVGGDSNQPQHF.

The CDR3 reads CASSALQGTEAFF. The CDR3 bases are TGTGCCAGCAGCGCGCTACAGGGGACTGAAGCTTTCTTT. V usage is TRBV7-6 and J usage is TRBJ1-1; 7 bases line up with TRBD1. The ends lost 5 bases at V and 5 bases at J; junction bases unmatched: 5. Germline CDR1 and CDR2: SGHVS and FNYEAQ. This CDR3 region has 13 residues.

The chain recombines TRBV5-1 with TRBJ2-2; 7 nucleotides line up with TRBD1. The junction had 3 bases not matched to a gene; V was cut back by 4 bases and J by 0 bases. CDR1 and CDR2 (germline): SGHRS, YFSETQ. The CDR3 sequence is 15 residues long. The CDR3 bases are TGCGCCAGCAGCCGGGACAGACCGAACACCGGGGAGCTGTTTTTT. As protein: CASSRDRPNTGELFF.

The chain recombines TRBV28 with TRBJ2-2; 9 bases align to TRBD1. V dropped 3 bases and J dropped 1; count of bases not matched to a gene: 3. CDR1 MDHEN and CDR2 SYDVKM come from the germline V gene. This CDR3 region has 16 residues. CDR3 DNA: TGTGCCAGCAGTTTGGACAGGGGCTTGAACACCGGGGAGCTGTTTTTT. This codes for CASSLDRGLNTGELFF.

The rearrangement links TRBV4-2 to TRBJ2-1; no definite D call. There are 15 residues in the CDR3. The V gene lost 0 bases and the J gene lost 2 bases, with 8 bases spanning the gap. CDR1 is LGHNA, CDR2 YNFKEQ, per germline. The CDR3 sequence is CASSQELGAYNEQFF. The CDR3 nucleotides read TGTGCCAGCAGCCAAGAGCTCGGAGCCTACAATGAGCAGTTCTTC.

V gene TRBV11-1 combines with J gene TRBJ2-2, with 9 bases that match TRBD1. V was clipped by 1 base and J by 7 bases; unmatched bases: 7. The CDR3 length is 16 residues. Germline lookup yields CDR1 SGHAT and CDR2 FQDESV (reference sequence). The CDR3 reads CASSLVSQGAHGELFF. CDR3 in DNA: TGTGCCAGCAGCTTAGTCTCACAGGGGGCTCACGGGGAGCTGTTTTTT.

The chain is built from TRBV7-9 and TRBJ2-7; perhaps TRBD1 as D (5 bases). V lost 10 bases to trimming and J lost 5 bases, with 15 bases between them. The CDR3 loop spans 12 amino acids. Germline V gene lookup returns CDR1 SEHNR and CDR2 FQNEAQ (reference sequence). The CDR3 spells CANGAGLDEQYF. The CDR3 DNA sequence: TGTGCCAATGGGGCAGGGCTCGACGAGCAGTACTTC.

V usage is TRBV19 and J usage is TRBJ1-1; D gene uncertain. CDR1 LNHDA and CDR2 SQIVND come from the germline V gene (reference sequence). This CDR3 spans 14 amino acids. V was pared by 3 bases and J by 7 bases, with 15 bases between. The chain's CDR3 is CASSIKVPEIEAFF. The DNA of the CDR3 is TGTGCCAGTAGTATTAAGGTGCCCGAGATTGAAGCTTTCTTT.

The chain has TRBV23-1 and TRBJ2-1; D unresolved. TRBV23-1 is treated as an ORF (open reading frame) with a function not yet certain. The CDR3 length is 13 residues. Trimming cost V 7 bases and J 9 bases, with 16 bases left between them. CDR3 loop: CASKSRVFGEQFF. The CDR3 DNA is TGCGCCAGCAAATCTAGGGTGTTTGGTGAGCAGTTCTTC.